Sequencing of this T cell receptor (beta chain) was carried out in a study of T cells after yellow fever vaccination. This clonotype was picked up a small number of times. The antigen is undetermined. TCRdb passed the 5' RACE reads through MiXCR, listing each CDR3 protein once. Among approximately 160,000 distinct CDR3 sequences listed, approximately 6.2% were seen once. V was clipped by 6 bases and J by 2 bases; unmatched bases: 6. Germline V gives CDR1 MNHEY, CDR2 SVGEGT. This CDR3 is built from 15 residues. General observations from the study: The presence of abundant clonotypes contaminating from the bulk population was possible in FACS-sorted repertoires.

Sequenced material: CD4+ T cells sorted from PBMCs, taken on the day of the first yellow fever vaccination. The sequence was obtained from a man younger than 30 who received the YFV17D yellow fever vaccine. The chain is built from TRBV6-2 or TRBV6-3 and TRBJ2-5; 10 bases map to TRBD2. This chain's CDR3 is CASREAGGPQETQYF. CDR3 DNA sequence: TGTGCCAGCAGGGAAGCGGGGGGGCCGCAAGAGACCCAGTACTTC.